This T cell receptor beta chain was observed in a study of blood T cell repertoires in COVID-19 (TCRdb year 2020). About the full investigation: Collaborator samples came from the United States, Italy and Spain and covered acute and convalescent phases of COVID-19. The dataset comprised deeply sampled blood TCRbeta repertoires from subjects exposed to, actively infected with, or recovered from COVID-19. The prospective study material was composed of cDNA or gDNA derived from T cells, B-cell-depleted T cells, or PBMCs. A freely available public database, intended as a resource for researchers studying the immune response to SARS-CoV-2, is where the repertoires were released. The sample metadata nearly always contained a de-identified subject ID, COVID-19 status, age in years and sex. HLA class I and class II types, where available, came from metadata supplied by the sample provider rather than from assay-based typing. Samples came from the ongoing ImmuneRACE study (first 160 participants) plus 1,254 subjects from 6 global collaborators.

Only one count was recorded for this clone. Its antigen is unknown. Within one base of it there is no much larger clone, and no base qualities were kept. The same CDR3 can be traced to other DNA sequences in this sample. One collaborating source in Seattle enrolled patients during active infection and followed them longitudinally through the course of disease. The collaborating institutions used their own protocols to collect whole blood in K2EDTA tubes. Collaborator samples were shipped for TCRbeta analysis as frozen whole blood, isolated PBMCs, or DNA extracted from either sample type. TCRbeta CDR3 regions were amplified from genomic DNA using the immunoSEQ Assay, a bias-controlled multiplex PCR. In the paper's pipeline: The number of nucleated cells in each sample was estimated from the amplification of reference gene primers within the assay. To quantify the absolute abundance of each unique TCRbeta CDR3 rearrangement, sequence reads were collapsed and filtered. For each sample, productive Simpson clonality was calculated by taking the square root of Simpson's diversity index across productive rearrangements. Held by TCRdb, this immuneACCESS table contains in-frame sequences only and omits some clones. Under half of the omission traces to an unresolved V gene where checked; the cause of the rest is unknown. D and trimming come from the DNA, and the V and J calls and clone size come from that table. Within this sample are 250,000 to 300,000 clones, with 80% to 90% of them counted one time only. The ten largest clones take up more than 8.5% of the sample.

The research as a whole found: The amount of clinical and demographic metadata varied by source and participant and was provided uncurated.

The sequenced material came from peripheral blood. The receptor's source is a woman aged 70-85 years with COVID-19, enrolled during active disease.

The CDR3 protein: CASSLRGGYTF. The DNA is TGTGCCAGCAGCTTAAGGGGCGGCTACACCTTC. The chain is made from TRBV7-9 and TRBJ1-2; TRBD1 is perhaps the D gene, given 5 matching bases. In the germline V gene (reference sequence), CDR1 corresponds to SEHNR and CDR2 to FQNEAQ. V is pared back by 2 bases and J by 8 bases, with 6 bases lying between the germline termini. Its CDR3 holds 11 amino acids, cysteine through phenylalanine. The entry retains the CDR3 DNA only, 33 bases that are in frame from base 1.